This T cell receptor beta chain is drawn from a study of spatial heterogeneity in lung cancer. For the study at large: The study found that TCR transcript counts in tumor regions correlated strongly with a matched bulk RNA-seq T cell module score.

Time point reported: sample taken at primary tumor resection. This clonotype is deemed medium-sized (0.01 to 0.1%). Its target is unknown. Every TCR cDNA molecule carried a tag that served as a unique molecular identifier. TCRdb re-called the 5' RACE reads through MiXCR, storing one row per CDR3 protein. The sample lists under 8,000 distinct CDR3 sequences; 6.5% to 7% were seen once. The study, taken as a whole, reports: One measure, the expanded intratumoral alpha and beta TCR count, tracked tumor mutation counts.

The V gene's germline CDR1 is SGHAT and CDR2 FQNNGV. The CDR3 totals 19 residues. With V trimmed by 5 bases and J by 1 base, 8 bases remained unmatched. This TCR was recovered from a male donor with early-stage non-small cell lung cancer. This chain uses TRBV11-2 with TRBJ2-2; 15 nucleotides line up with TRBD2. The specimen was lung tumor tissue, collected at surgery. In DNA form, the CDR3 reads TGTGCCAGCAGCCAAGGACTAGCGGGAGGGCCGCGGAACACCGGGGAGCTGTTTTTT. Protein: CASSQGLAGGPRNTGELFF.